Listed below are T cell receptor beta chains from one sample, sequenced in a study of CD8 T cells in ankylosing spondylitis. TCRdb analysed the 5' RACE reads with MiXCR anew, one entry per CDR3 protein. Of around 210,000 distinct CDR3 sequences listed, roughly 8.2% are singletons. Sequenced sample: blood, either unsorted or a sorted T cell fraction (not recorded which). These receptors came from a female donor with ankylosing spondylitis or in good health (not recorded which). The CDR3 runs from the conserved cysteine through the conserved F or W. The D gene is left open where the match is weak. Expanded clones get a size class; other rows say once, few or many, or leave the size out.

v_call: TRBV7-9; clone_size: NA; j_call: TRBJ2-3; d_call: TRBD2; cdr3_aa: CTSSRTSGSRDTQYF; cdr3_nt: TGTACCAGCAGTCGGACTAGCGGGAGCAGGGATACGCAGTATTTT
v_call: TRBV12-3/TRBV12-4; clone_size: many; j_call: TRBJ1-1; d_call: NA; cdr3_aa: CASSLMDLNTEAFF; cdr3_nt: TGTGCCAGCAGTTTAATGGATTTGAACACTGAAGCTTTCTTT
v_call: TRBV20-1; clone_size: many; j_call: TRBJ2-3; d_call: NA; cdr3_aa: CSASHSGDHTDTQYF; cdr3_nt: TGCAGTGCTAGCCACTCGGGAGACCACACAGATACGCAGTATTTT
v_call: TRBV3-1; clone_size: many; j_call: TRBJ1-2; d_call: NA; cdr3_aa: CASSLQGGYGYTF; cdr3_nt: TGTGCCAGCAGCCTCCAGGGAGGCTATGGCTACACCTTC
v_call: TRBV3-1; clone_size: NA; j_call: TRBJ2-4; d_call: NA; cdr3_aa: CTISPRGDSHLAKNIQYF; cdr3_nt: TGTACCATCAGCCCCCGGGGTGACAGTCACCTAGCCAAAAACATTCAGTACTTC
v_call: TRBV3-1; clone_size: many; j_call: TRBJ1-1; d_call: NA; cdr3_aa: CASSRVNTEAFF; cdr3_nt: TGTGCCAGCAGCAGGGTGAACACTGAAGCTTTCTTT
v_call: TRBV28; clone_size: few; j_call: TRBJ2-3; d_call: NA; cdr3_aa: CASTSPWGGPQDTQYF; cdr3_nt: TGTGCCAGCACCTCTCCCTGGGGAGGCCCACAAGATACGCAGTATTTT
v_call: TRBV30; clone_size: many; j_call: TRBJ2-3; d_call: TRBD2; cdr3_aa: CASGAGGPNTQYF; cdr3_nt: TGTGCCTCGGGAGCGGGAGGTCCAAATACGCAGTATTTT
v_call: TRBV7-2; clone_size: few; j_call: TRBJ2-5; d_call: NA; cdr3_aa: CASSLVPRQETQYF; cdr3_nt: TGTGCCAGCAGCTTAGTCCCAAGACAAGAGACCCAGTACTTC
v_call: TRBV20-1; clone_size: many; j_call: TRBJ1-4; d_call: TRBD1; cdr3_aa: CSATDREGEKLFF; cdr3_nt: TGCAGTGCTACCGACAGGGAAGGGGAAAAACTGTTTTTT
v_call: TRBV5-1; clone_size: many; j_call: TRBJ1-2; d_call: NA; cdr3_aa: CASSLVRTDGYTF; cdr3_nt: TGCGCCAGCAGCTTGGTCAGGACGGATGGCTACACCTTC
v_call: TRBV20-1; clone_size: many; j_call: TRBJ2-5; d_call: TRBD1; cdr3_aa: CSAPTTGEETQYF; cdr3_nt: TGCAGTGCTCCTACGACAGGGGAAGAGACCCAGTACTTC
v_call: TRBV5-1; clone_size: many; j_call: TRBJ2-3; d_call: TRBD2; cdr3_aa: CASSLILGAGGTDTQYF; cdr3_nt: TGCGCCAGCAGCTTGATCTTGGGGGCGGGAGGGACAGATACGCAGTATTTT
v_call: TRBV6-2/TRBV6-3; clone_size: many; j_call: TRBJ1-5; d_call: TRBD1; cdr3_aa: CASSYYRQGNRRVDQPQHF; cdr3_nt: TGTGCCAGCAGTTACTATCGACAGGGGAATCGGAGGGTCGATCAGCCCCAGCATTTT
v_call: TRBV11-2; clone_size: few; j_call: TRBJ1-3; d_call: NA; cdr3_aa: CASSPYQPLGNTIYF; cdr3_nt: TGTGCCAGCAGCCCTTATCAACCCCTTGGAAACACCATATATTTT
v_call: TRBV7-2; clone_size: many; j_call: TRBJ1-5; d_call: NA; cdr3_aa: CASSLSVGHNQPQHF; cdr3_nt: TGTGCCAGCAGCCTCAGTGTAGGACACAATCAGCCCCAGCATTTT
v_call: TRBV7-9; clone_size: many; j_call: TRBJ1-6; d_call: NA; cdr3_aa: CASSSTSNGDSSPLHF; cdr3_nt: TGTGCCAGCAGCTCTACCTCTAACGGGGATAGTTCACCCCTCCACTTT
v_call: TRBV12-3/TRBV12-4; clone_size: many; j_call: TRBJ2-1; d_call: TRBD2; cdr3_aa: CASSSPVAGEGNEQFF; cdr3_nt: TGTGCCAGCAGCTCTCCTGTAGCGGGAGAAGGTAATGAGCAGTTCTTC
v_call: TRBV7-6; clone_size: many; j_call: TRBJ2-5; d_call: NA; cdr3_aa: CASSLGVPETQYF; cdr3_nt: TGTGCCAGCAGCTTAGGGGTCCCCGAGACCCAGTACTTC
v_call: TRBV7-9; clone_size: NA; j_call: TRBJ2-5; d_call: NA; cdr3_aa: CASSLGGTSQETQYF; cdr3_nt: TGTGCCAGCAGCTTAGGGGGGACCTCCCAAGAGACCCAGTACTTC
v_call: TRBV15; clone_size: NA; j_call: TRBJ1-5; d_call: NA; cdr3_aa: CNILGSHDALCSNQPQHF; cdr3_nt: TGTAACATCTTGGGGTCTCATGATGCACTGTGTAGCAATCAGCCCCAGCATTTT
v_call: TRBV23-1; clone_size: NA; j_call: TRBJ2-1; d_call: TRBD2; cdr3_aa: CASSQREGPKNNEQFF; cdr3_nt: TGCGCCAGCAGTCAAAGGGAGGGACCGAAAAACAATGAGCAGTTCTTC
v_call: TRBV15; clone_size: many; j_call: TRBJ2-1; d_call: TRBD2; cdr3_aa: CATSKLLAGDDEQFF; cdr3_nt: TGTGCCACCAGCAAGCTCCTAGCGGGAGATGATGAGCAGTTCTTC
v_call: TRBV14; clone_size: many; j_call: TRBJ2-1; d_call: NA; cdr3_aa: CASSQIRGYNEQFF; cdr3_nt: TGTGCCAGCAGCCAAATACGAGGTTACAATGAGCAGTTCTTC
v_call: TRBV20-1; clone_size: many; j_call: TRBJ2-7; d_call: NA; cdr3_aa: CSVEGGAAAFYEQYF; cdr3_nt: TGCAGTGTAGAGGGGGGAGCGGCGGCTTTCTACGAGCAGTACTTC
v_call: TRBV2; clone_size: many; j_call: TRBJ2-7; d_call: TRBD1; cdr3_aa: CASGFRDRGLDEQYF; cdr3_nt: TGTGCCAGCGGATTCCGGGACAGGGGCCTGGACGAGCAGTACTTC
v_call: TRBV7-2; clone_size: few; j_call: TRBJ2-7; d_call: TRBD2; cdr3_aa: CASSFTSGTYEQYF; cdr3_nt: TGTGCCAGCAGCTTTACTAGCGGCACCTACGAGCAGTACTTC
v_call: TRBV20-1; clone_size: few; j_call: TRBJ2-7; d_call: TRBD2; cdr3_aa: CCARDGVAGGRRGYEQYF; cdr3_nt: TGCTGTGCTAGAGATGGGGTAGCGGGAGGCCGACGCGGATACGAGCAGTACTTC
v_call: TRBV20-1; clone_size: many; j_call: TRBJ2-3; d_call: NA; cdr3_aa: CSARFLLTPPDTQYF; cdr3_nt: TGCAGTGCTAGATTCTTGTTGACTCCACCCGATACGCAGTATTTT
v_call: TRBV7-2; clone_size: few; j_call: TRBJ2-6; d_call: NA; cdr3_aa: CASSFNDPGANVLTF; cdr3_nt: TGTGCCAGCAGCTTTAATGACCCAGGGGCCAACGTCCTGACTTTC
v_call: TRBV28; clone_size: many; j_call: TRBJ2-4; d_call: NA; cdr3_aa: CASSFLSKNIQYF; cdr3_nt: TGTGCCAGCAGTTTTTTGAGCAAAAACATTCAGTACTTC
v_call: TRBV20-1; clone_size: few; j_call: TRBJ1-2; d_call: NA; cdr3_aa: CSAVLRDRLWNGYTF; cdr3_nt: TGCAGTGCCGTTTTGCGAGACAGGTTATGGAATGGCTACACCTTC
v_call: TRBV29-1; clone_size: many; j_call: TRBJ2-7; d_call: TRBD2; cdr3_aa: CSVRAGEIYEQYF; cdr3_nt: TGCAGCGTCCGAGCGGGAGAAATCTACGAGCAGTACTTC
v_call: TRBV28; clone_size: many; j_call: TRBJ2-1; d_call: NA; cdr3_aa: CASTGPPYNEQFF; cdr3_nt: TGTGCCAGCACCGGCCCACCCTACAATGAGCAGTTCTTC
v_call: TRBV4-3; clone_size: many; j_call: TRBJ1-5; d_call: NA; cdr3_aa: CASSQNRVQPQHF; cdr3_nt: TGCGCCAGCAGCCAAAACAGGGTGCAGCCCCAGCATTTT
v_call: TRBV5-6; clone_size: many; j_call: TRBJ1-1; d_call: TRBD1; cdr3_aa: CASSSVRDSEAFF; cdr3_nt: TGTGCCAGCAGCTCGGTGCGGGACAGTGAAGCTTTCTTT
v_call: TRBV10-3; clone_size: many; j_call: TRBJ2-3; d_call: NA; cdr3_aa: CAISESTDTQYF; cdr3_nt: TGTGCCATCAGTGAGAGCACAGATACGCAGTATTTT
v_call: TRBV7-7; clone_size: many; j_call: TRBJ1-3; d_call: NA; cdr3_aa: CASSLKYGEGNTIYF; cdr3_nt: TGTGCTAGCAGCTTAAAGTACGGGGAAGGAAACACCATATATTTT
v_call: TRBV20-1; clone_size: many; j_call: TRBJ2-5; d_call: NA; cdr3_aa: CSAIAEEETQYF; cdr3_nt: TGCAGTGCTATAGCGGAAGAAGAGACCCAGTACTTC
v_call: TRBV12-3/TRBV12-4; clone_size: many; j_call: TRBJ2-1; d_call: NA; cdr3_aa: CASSFLFEGNEQFF; cdr3_nt: TGTGCCAGCAGTTTTCTTTTTGAGGGCAATGAGCAGTTCTTC
v_call: TRBV9; clone_size: many; j_call: TRBJ2-7; d_call: NA; cdr3_aa: CASSVHGDEQYF; cdr3_nt: TGTGCCAGCAGCGTCCATGGAGACGAGCAGTACTTC
v_call: TRBV7-2; clone_size: few; j_call: TRBJ2-7; d_call: NA; cdr3_aa: CASSLVGDGSSYEQYF; cdr3_nt: TGTGCCAGCAGCTTAGTCGGAGACGGGAGCTCCTACGAGCAGTACTTC